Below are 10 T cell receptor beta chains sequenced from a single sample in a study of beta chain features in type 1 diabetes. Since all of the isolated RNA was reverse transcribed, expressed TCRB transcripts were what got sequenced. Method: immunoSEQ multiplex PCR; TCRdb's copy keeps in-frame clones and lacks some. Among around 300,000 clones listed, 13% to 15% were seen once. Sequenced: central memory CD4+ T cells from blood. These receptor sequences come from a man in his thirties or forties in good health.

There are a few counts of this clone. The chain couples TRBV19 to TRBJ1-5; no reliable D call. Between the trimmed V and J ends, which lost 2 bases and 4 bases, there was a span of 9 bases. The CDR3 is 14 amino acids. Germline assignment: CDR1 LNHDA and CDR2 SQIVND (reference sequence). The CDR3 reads CASSIMPWNQPQHF. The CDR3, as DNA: TGTGCCAGTAGTATAATGCCGTGGAATCAGCCCCAGCATTTT.

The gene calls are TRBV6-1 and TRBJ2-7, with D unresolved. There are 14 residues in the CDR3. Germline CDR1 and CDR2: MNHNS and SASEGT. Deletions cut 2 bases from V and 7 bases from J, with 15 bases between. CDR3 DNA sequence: TGTGCCAGCAGTGAAAGGAAGCAGTCTGGTGAGCAGTACGTC. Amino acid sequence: CASSERKQSGEQYV.

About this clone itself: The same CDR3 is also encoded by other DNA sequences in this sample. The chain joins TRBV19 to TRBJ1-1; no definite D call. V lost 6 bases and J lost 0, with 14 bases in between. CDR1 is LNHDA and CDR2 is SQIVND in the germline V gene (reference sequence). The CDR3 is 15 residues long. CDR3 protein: CASRKAGRMNTEAFF. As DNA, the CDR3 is TGTGCCAGTAGGAAAGCGGGCCGGATGAACACTGAAGCTTTCTTT.

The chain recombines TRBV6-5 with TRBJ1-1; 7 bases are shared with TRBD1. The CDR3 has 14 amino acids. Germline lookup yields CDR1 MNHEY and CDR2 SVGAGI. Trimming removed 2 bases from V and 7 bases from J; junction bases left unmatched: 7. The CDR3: CASSYPGQLVEAFF. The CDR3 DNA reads TGTGCCAGCAGTTACCCGGGACAGCTCGTTGAAGCTTTCTTT.

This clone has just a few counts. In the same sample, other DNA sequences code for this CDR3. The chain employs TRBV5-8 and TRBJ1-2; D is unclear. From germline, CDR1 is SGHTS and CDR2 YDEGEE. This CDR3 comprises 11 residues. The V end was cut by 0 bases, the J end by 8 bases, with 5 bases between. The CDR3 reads CASSLGIGYTF. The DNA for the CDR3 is TGTGCCAGCAGCTTGGGTATCGGCTACACCTTC.

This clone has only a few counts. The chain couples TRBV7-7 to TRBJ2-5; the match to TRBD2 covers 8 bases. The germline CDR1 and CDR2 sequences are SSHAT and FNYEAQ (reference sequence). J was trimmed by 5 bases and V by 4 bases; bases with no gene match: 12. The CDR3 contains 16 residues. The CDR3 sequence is CASSSPRTSNGETQYF. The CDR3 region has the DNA TGTGCCAGCAGCTCTCCGAGGACTAGCAATGGCGAGACCCAGTACTTC.

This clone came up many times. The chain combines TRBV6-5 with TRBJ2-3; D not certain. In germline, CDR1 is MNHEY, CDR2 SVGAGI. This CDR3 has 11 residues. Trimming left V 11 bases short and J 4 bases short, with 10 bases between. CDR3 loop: CAAARADTQYF. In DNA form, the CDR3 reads TGTGCCGCCGCCCGCGCAGATACGCAGTATTTT.

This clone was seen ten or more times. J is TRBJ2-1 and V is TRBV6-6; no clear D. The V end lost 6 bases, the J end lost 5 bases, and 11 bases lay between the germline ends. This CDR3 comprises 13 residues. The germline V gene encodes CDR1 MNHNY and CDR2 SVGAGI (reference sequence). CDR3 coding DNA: TGTGCCAGCAGACGAGTTGAAGACAATGAGCAGTTCTTC. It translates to CASRRVEDNEQFF.

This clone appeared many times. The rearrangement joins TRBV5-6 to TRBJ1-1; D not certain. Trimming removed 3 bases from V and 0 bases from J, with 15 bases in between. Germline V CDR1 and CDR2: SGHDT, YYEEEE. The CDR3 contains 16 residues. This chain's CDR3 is CASSSTPVDMNTEAFF. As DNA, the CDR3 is TGTGCCAGCAGCTCGACACCGGTCGATATGAACACTGAAGCTTTCTTT.

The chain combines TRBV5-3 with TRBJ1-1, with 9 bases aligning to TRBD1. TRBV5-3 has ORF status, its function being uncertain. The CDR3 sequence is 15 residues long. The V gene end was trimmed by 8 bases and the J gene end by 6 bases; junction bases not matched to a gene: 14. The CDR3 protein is CASSILTGGISEAFF. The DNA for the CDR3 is TGTGCCAGCAGCATTCTGACAGGGGGTATCTCTGAAGCTTTCTTT.